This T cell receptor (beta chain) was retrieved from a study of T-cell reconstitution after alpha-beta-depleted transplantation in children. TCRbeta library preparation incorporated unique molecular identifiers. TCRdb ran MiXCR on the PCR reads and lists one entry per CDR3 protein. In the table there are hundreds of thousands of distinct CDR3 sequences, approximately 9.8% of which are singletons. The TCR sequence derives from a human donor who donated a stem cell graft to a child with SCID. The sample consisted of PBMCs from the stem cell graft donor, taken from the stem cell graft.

CDR3 amino acids: CASSPWDGTYEQYF. The CDR3, as DNA: TGTGCCAGCTCACCTTGGGACGGCACCTACGAGCAGTACTTC. The gene calls are TRBV18 and TRBJ2-7, with D perhaps TRBD1 or TRBD2 (5 bases each). From germline, CDR1 is KGHSH and CDR2 LQKENI. The CDR3 totals 14 residues. The V gene lost 3 bases and the J gene lost 2 bases, with 11 bases spanning the gap. Variable domain in full (rest from reference TRBV18 and TRBJ2-7): NAGVMQNPRHLVRRRGQEARLRCSPMKGHSHVYWYRQLPEEGLKFMVYLQKENIIDESGMPKERFSAEFPKEGPSILRIQQVVRGDSAAYFCASSPWDGTYEQYFGPGTRLTVT.